The clone carrying this T cell receptor beta chain was counted ten times or more. What it binds is unknown. The read falls 3 residues short of the CDR3 end, and the missing part is taken from the germline J gene. Both groups were predominantly of Caucasian heritage. The sample originates from a study of T cell clonality in common variable immunodeficiency. General observations from the study: Reportedly, TCR beta sequences from common variable immunodeficiency showed fewer deletions and N-nucleotide insertions. Compared with controls, CVID subjects had fewer shared TCRbeta clones.

The CDR3 consists of 15 residues. The V gene end was trimmed by 1 base and the J gene end by 7 bases; junction bases not matched to a gene: 8. Looked up from germline, CDR1 is DFQATT and CDR2 is SNEGSKA (reference sequence). Control and CVID samples contributed equal amounts of genomic DNA. TCRdb's copy holds only in-frame clones and misses some; the assay was immunoSEQ multiplex PCR. The sample has 40,000 to 45,000 clones, none seen only once; the top ten hold 0.68%. The V gene is TRBV20-1, the J gene TRBJ2-4, with 9 bases aligning to TRBD1. Material: peripheral blood mononuclear cells. The TCR originated in a person aged 18 to 75 in good health. The chain's CDR3 is CSARVGQGSRNIQYF. CDR3 DNA, as far as it was read: TGCAGTGCTAGAGTAGGACAGGGGTCTCGGAACATT.